The 27 T cell receptor beta chains below come from one sample, sequenced in a study of vaccination effects on CD4 cells after COVID-19. Antigen-specific CD4+ T cells were expanded with viral peptide pools in the ViraFEST assay before sequencing. Following 10 days of culture, CD4+ T cells were isolated. The vaccine given was either BNT162b2 or mRNA-1273, in two doses. For these receptors, no antigen is known. Assay used: immunoSEQ multiplex PCR; TCRdb lists only in-frame clones, some missing. In the table there are about 59,000 clones, about 78% of which are singletons. This sample comprised CD4+ T cells from PBMCs cultured with HCoV-OC43 spike peptides, obtained after COVID-19 vaccination. Subset denoted: HCoV-OC43 spike overlapping peptide pool stimulation. The origin of the receptors is a human donor who received a COVID-19 vaccine.

In nucleotides, the CDR3 is TGTGCCAGCAGCGTAGTTCCAGGGGACGAGCAGTACGTC. It codes for CASSVVPGDEQYV. V is TRBV9 and J is TRBJ2-7; perhaps TRBD1 as D (6 bases). Germline CDR1 and CDR2: SGDLS and YYNGEE. The CDR3 extends over 13 amino acids. V gave up 0 bases and J gave up 5 bases, with 9 bases separating them.

This chain joins TRBV19 and TRBJ1-4; D possibly corresponds to TRBD1 (5 bases). This CDR3 contains 16 residues. Trimming took off 9 bases at V and 8 bases at J, with 25 bases between the two ends. The germline CDR1 and CDR2 sequences are LNHDA and SQIVND (reference sequence). CDR3 in amino acids: CASRTVGGLSGEKLFF. In nucleotides, the CDR3 is TGTGCCAGCCGCACCGTCGGGGGTTTGAGTGGAGAAAAACTGTTTTTT. The full variable domain, rest sourced from reference TRBV19 and TRBJ1-4, is DGGITQSPKYLFRKEGQNVTLSCEQNLNHDAMYWYRQDPGQGLRLIYYSQIVNDFQKGDIAEGYSVSREKKESFPLTVTSAQKNPTAFYLCASRTVGGLSGEKLFFGSGTQLSVL.

The rearrangement joins TRBV7-7 to TRBJ2-1; no definite D call. The CDR3 sequence is 13 residues long. CDR1 is SSHAT and CDR2 is FNYEAQ in the germline V gene (reference sequence). Trimming cost V 5 bases and J 5 bases, with 10 bases left between them. The CDR3 DNA follows: TGTGCCAGCAGCCGTCTACCCAACAATGAGCAGTTCTTC. Translating gives CASSRLPNNEQFF.

This clone was counted only a few times. This rearrangement joins TRBV2 to TRBJ1-5; D may be TRBD1 (6 bases). The CDR3 has 14 residues. The germline gives CDR1 SNHLY, CDR2 FYNNEI. V dropped 8 bases and J dropped 2 bases, with 13 bases sitting between them. As DNA, the CDR3 is TGTGCCAGCGTCCTCCCAGGGGGCAATCAGCCCCAGCATTTT. Protein product: CASVLPGGNQPQHF.

The chain recombines TRBV6-5 with TRBJ1-5; possibly TRBD1 for D (6 bases). V was cut by 8 bases and J by 4 bases, with 18 bases left in between. Germline assignment: CDR1 MNHEY and CDR2 SVGAGI. The CDR3 sequence is 15 residues long. CDR3 sequence reads: CASGLRTDINQPQHF. The CDR3 DNA reads TGTGCCAGCGGATTACGGACAGACATAAATCAGCCCCAGCATTTT.

This clone showed up just once. The chain links TRBV6-6 to TRBJ1-5; 7 positions agree with TRBD1. Germline values: CDR1 MNHNY, CDR2 SVGAGI (reference sequence). With 0 bases clipped from V and 8 bases from J, the junction kept 7 bases outside the gene matches. The CDR3 has 15 residues. The DNA of the CDR3 is TGTGCCAGCAGTTACTCTGGAGGGGGCCACGAGCCCCAGCATTTT. This codes for CASSYSGGGHEPQHF.

This clone has just a few counts. The gene calls are TRBV7-3 and TRBJ1-5, with a possible D match to TRBD1 (5 bases). The germline V gene has CDR1 SGHTA and CDR2 FQGTGA. The CDR3 extends over 14 amino acids. V was cut by 3 bases and J by 4 bases, with 10 bases left in between. The chain's CDR3 is CASSLGGNNQPQHF. The CDR3, as DNA: TGTGCCAGCAGCTTGGGGGGGAATAATCAGCCCCAGCATTTT.

The chain employs TRBV27 and TRBJ2-1; tentative D call: TRBD1 (5 bases). Trimming shortened V by 5 bases and J by 5 bases, and 25 bases separated the two germline ends. This CDR3 spans 18 amino acids. CDR1 and CDR2 from the germline V gene are MNHEY and SMNVEV (reference sequence). The CDR3 DNA reads as TGTGCCAGCAGTCTCCGAAAATTCAGGGCTTCTCCGGACAATGAGCAGTTCTTC. As protein: CASSLRKFRASPDNEQFF.

This clone was found once. This sequence joins TRBV18 and TRBJ2-5; tentatively, D is TRBD2 (5 bases). CDR3 size: 14 residues. V gave up 2 bases and J gave up 4 bases, with 11 bases separating them. CDR1 and CDR2 from the germline V gene are KGHSH and LQKENI. The CDR3 is CASSPLPAGETQYF. CDR3 in DNA: TGTGCCAGCTCACCATTGCCCGCGGGAGAGACCCAGTACTTC.

The V gene is TRBV30, the J gene TRBJ1-5, with 8 nucleotides matching TRBD1. There are 15 residues in the CDR3. The V segment lost 1 base and the J segment 6 bases; nucleotides outside the gene matches: 8. The germline V gene has CDR1 GTSNPN and CDR2 SVGIG (reference sequence). CDR3 sequence reads: CAWSAPRTGFQPQHF. CDR3 coding DNA: TGTGCCTGGAGTGCCCCTCGGACAGGGTTTCAGCCCCAGCATTTT.

The genes are TRBV2 and TRBJ1-5, with no clear D. Germline CDR1 reads SNHLY; CDR2 reads FYNNEI. This CDR3 contains 13 residues. Trimming stripped 1 base from V and 4 bases from J, with 5 bases between. The CDR3 DNA reads as TGTGCCAGCAGTGAAGAGGGAAATCAGCCCCAGCATTTT. It is translated as CASSEEGNQPQHF.

This clone came up a few times. This chain uses TRBV5-1 with TRBJ2-2, with D unclear. The V and J ends lost 0 bases and 0 bases respectively, with 9 bases between them. The CDR3 totals 16 residues. Per germline, CDR1 SGHRS and CDR2 YFSETQ. The CDR3 region has the DNA TGCGCCAGCAGCTTGGCCGTAGCCTCGAACACCGGGGAGCTGTTTTTT. Amino acid sequence: CASSLAVASNTGELFF.

The rearrangement uses TRBV5-1 and TRBJ2-3; D is tentatively TRBD1 or TRBD2 (5 bases each). Germline loops: CDR1 SGHRS, CDR2 YFSETQ. Trimming left V 4 bases short and J 0 bases short, with 12 bases between. The CDR3 totals 15 residues. The CDR3 is CASSRTRGSTDTQYF. CDR3 coding DNA: TGCGCCAGCAGCCGTACTAGGGGCAGCACAGATACGCAGTATTTT.

The chain recombines TRBV19 with TRBJ2-3; 10 bases line up with TRBD2. The CDR3 is 16 residues long. V was pared by 5 bases and J by 4 bases, with 9 bases of the junction left unmatched. CDR1 and CDR2 (germline): LNHDA, SQIVND (reference sequence). The CDR3 sequence: CASSRQSSGGSDTQYF. The CDR3 region has the DNA TGTGCCAGTAGTCGACAGTCTAGCGGGGGCTCAGATACGCAGTATTTT.

This sequence joins TRBV6-5 and TRBJ1-1; 10 bases line up with TRBD1. V was clipped by 0 bases and J by 13 bases; unmatched bases: 8. The CDR3 has 14 residues. CDR1 is MNHEY and CDR2 is SVGAGI in the germline V gene. The CDR3 reads CASSYSLTGGSVFF. The CDR3 DNA reads as TGTGCCAGCAGTTACTCGTTGACAGGGGGCTCGGTTTTCTTT.

The genes are TRBV5-1 and TRBJ2-5; 7 bases are shared with TRBD2. Trimming cost V 0 bases and J 3 bases; bases outside gene matches: 8. The CDR3 loop spans 16 amino acids. Looked up from germline, CDR1 is SGHRS and CDR2 is YFSETQ. The CDR3 DNA sequence: TGCGCCAGCAGCTTGGAGGGGAGGGGTCAGGAAGAGACCCAGTACTTC. Its translation is CASSLEGRGQEETQYF.

The chain uses TRBV5-1 and TRBJ1-1; 7 bases map to TRBD1. The germline CDR1 and CDR2 sequences are SGHRS and YFSETQ. V lost 4 bases, J lost 4 bases, and 7 bases stayed unmatched. The CDR3 loop spans 14 amino acids. The CDR3 region has the DNA TGCGCCAGCAGCGCCCGACAGGGAGGCACTGAAGCTTTCTTT. Protein sequence: CASSARQGGTEAFF.

J is TRBJ2-2 and V is TRBV20-1; 10 nucleotides agree with TRBD1. Germline V gene sequence: CDR1 DFQATT, CDR2 SNEGSKA (reference sequence). V lost 3 bases to trimming and J lost 5 bases; unmatched junction nucleotides: 9. This CDR3 has 16 residues. In nucleotides, the CDR3 is TGCAGTGCTAGTCCCTGGGACAGGGGCGGAACCGGGGAGCTGTTTTTT. It is translated as CSASPWDRGGTGELFF.

V usage is TRBV5-1 and J usage is TRBJ1-2; D may be TRBD1 (5 bases). The CDR3 loop spans 13 amino acids. The germline CDR1 and CDR2 sequences are SGHRS and YFSETQ. With 2 bases removed from V and 2 bases from J, the gap between germline ends came to 7 bases. The CDR3 region is CASSLQENYGYTF. The CDR3 coding sequence is TGCGCCAGCAGCTTACAGGAAAACTATGGCTACACCTTC. The full variable domain, in which reference TRBV5-1 and TRBJ1-2 provide the parts outside the CDR3, is KAGVTQTPRYLIKTRGQQVTLSCSPISGHRSVSWYQQTPGQGLQFLFEYFSETQRNKGNFPGRFSGRQFSNSRSEMNVSTLELGDSALYLCASSLQENYGYTFGSGTRLTVV.

J is TRBJ2-2 and V is TRBV7-9; 10 bases match TRBD2. The germline V gene has CDR1 SEHNR and CDR2 FQNEAQ (reference sequence). The CDR3 length is 17 residues. V lost 4 bases and J lost 3; bases outside the gene matches: 8. The CDR3 is CASSSETSGVYTGELFF. CDR3 sequence (DNA): TGTGCCAGCAGCTCAGAAACTAGCGGGGTATACACCGGGGAGCTGTTTTTT.

The chain carries TRBV7-2 and TRBJ2-3; TRBD1 matches 8 bases. This CDR3 comprises 16 residues. Trimming cost V 0 bases and J 2 bases; bases outside gene matches: 4. The V gene's germline CDR1 is SGHTA and CDR2 FQGNSA. Here the CDR3 reads CASSLALDRATDTQYF. The CDR3 coding sequence is TGTGCCAGCAGCTTAGCGCTGGACAGGGCCACAGATACGCAGTATTTT.

This sequence joins TRBV12-3 or TRBV12-4 and TRBJ1-2; D is possibly TRBD1 (5 bases). Trimming left V 10 bases short and J 0 bases short, with 12 bases between. This CDR3 has 13 residues. CDR3 DNA: TGTGCCACAGAGGGACCCCCTAACTATGGCTACACCTTC. Translation gives CATEGPPNYGYTF.

The CDR3 sequence: CASSPDRNQPQHF. DNA for the CDR3: TGTGCCAGCTCACCAGACAGAAATCAGCCCCAGCATTTT. V usage is TRBV18 and J usage is TRBJ1-5; D perhaps matches TRBD1 (5 bases). The V end was cut by 2 bases, the J end by 4 bases, with 6 bases between. The CDR3 totals 13 residues. The germline V gene has CDR1 KGHSH and CDR2 LQKENI.

The CDR3 is CASSPLRGEVNTEAFF. The CDR3 nucleotides read TGTGCCAGCAGCCCCTTGCGCGGAGAAGTGAACACTGAAGCTTTCTTT. This chain uses TRBV4-2 with TRBJ1-1; D uncertain. Germline assignment: CDR1 LGHNA and CDR2 YNFKEQ. Trimming removed 4 bases from V and 0 bases from J, with 15 bases in between. There are 16 residues in the CDR3.

The chain joins TRBV19 to TRBJ2-1; 7 bases fit TRBD1. V lost 4 bases, J lost 7 bases, and 10 bases stayed unmatched. CDR1 LNHDA and CDR2 SQIVND come from the germline V gene (reference sequence). This CDR3 region has 15 residues. The CDR3 region is CASSTGQASLNEQFF. DNA of the CDR3: TGTGCCAGTAGTACTGGACAGGCGTCCCTTAATGAGCAGTTCTTC.

This chain links TRBV9 with TRBJ1-1; D perhaps matches TRBD1 (6 bases). Trimming stripped 0 bases from V and 1 base from J, with 7 bases between. Germline V gene data show CDR1 as SGDLS and CDR2 as YYNGEE. The CDR3 is made up of 14 amino acids. The CDR3 nucleotides read TGTGCCAGCAGCGTAGGGGGGGCGAACACTGAAGCTTTCTTT. It codes for CASSVGGANTEAFF.

The V and J genes are TRBV2 and TRBJ1-5; a possible D gene is TRBD1 (5 bases). The CDR3 covers 17 residues. V lost 6 bases to trimming and J lost 2 bases, with 20 bases between them. Germline CDR1 SNHLY, CDR2 FYNNEI. The CDR3 spells CASRPGPTPRGNQPQHF. In DNA, the CDR3 is TGTGCCAGCAGGCCGGGACCCACACCTCGAGGCAATCAGCCCCAGCATTTT.